Reported below is one T cell receptor (beta chain). As yet, its antigen is unknown. CDR1 is SQVTM and CDR2 is ANQGSEA in the germline V gene. The CDR3 is 13 residues long. V was pared by 3 bases and J by 5 bases, with 13 bases between. Extraction of RNA preceded its reverse transcription into cDNA, which served as the sequencing template. The assay was immunoSEQ multiplex PCR, and TCRdb's table has in-frame clones only and misses some. The data show about 150,000 clones, with around 57% seen just once and around 4.8% held by the top ten. This sample was included in a study of CD8+ T cells in alopecia areata. General observations from the study: Higher clonality than in normal scalp was seen in lesional scalp, especially alopecia totalis/universalis.

The chain combines TRBV29-1 with TRBJ2-5; no firm D call. The TCR comes from a human donor in good health. The sequenced material came from CD4+ T cells sorted from blood. CDR3 coding DNA: TGCAGCGTTGACGGTAGGGCCGGGGAGACCCAGTACTTC. Translated, it gives CSVDGRAGETQYF.